This entry features one T cell receptor (beta chain) sequence. The table lists this clonotype with many counts. Its antigen target is currently unknown. No much larger clone exists at a distance of one base, and base qualities are not known. This entry belongs to a study of T cells in Graves' hyperthyroidism and ophthalmopathy (dated by TCRdb to between 2017 and 2020). About the investigation overall: Peripheral blood was collected at initial diagnosis, before any treatment. TCR V-J signatures able to tell the groups apart were searched for in a discovery cohort of 90 to 100 patients, of whom around 42 had Graves' ophthalmopathy and around 58 had stable Graves' hyperthyroidism. Prospective prediction of ophthalmopathy was tested in an independent validation cohort of 18 to 20 hyperthyroidism patients and 15 to 17 patients who later progressed to ophthalmopathy. The 90 to 100 discovery patients were randomly divided into training and test sets at a 7:3 ratio. In several Graves' hyperthyroidism patients, the study also compared T-cell repertoires from thyroid tissue with T-cell repertoires from blood. After sampling, hyperthyroidism patients received methimazole starting at 30 mg daily, and ophthalmopathy patients received high-dose intravenous methylprednisolone. The paper reports TCR Vbeta CDR3 sequencing of some 140 peripheral blood samples: some 41 ophthalmopathy, approximately 74 hyperthyroidism and 17 progressor patients.

Trimming at the junction amounts to 5 bases on V and 1 base on J, and the germline ends lie 11 bases apart. The CDR3 contains 14 residues, cysteine and phenylalanine counted. Of all the DNA, just the CDR3 is kept, 42 bases in frame from base 1. From a lookup of the germline V gene, CDR1 and CDR2 are SGHVS and FQNEAQ. Amplification of TCR beta CDR3 regions was carried out from RNA transcripts. A first-round RT-PCR of the TCR CDR3 used the HTBI primer set with the Qiagen OneStep RT-PCR kit. Libraries were constructed in a second round of multiplex PCR, after which size selection and purification were carried out. The libraries were sequenced on an Illumina HiSeq2000 using paired-end 100 bp reads. Concerning the study's data processing: SOAPnuke was used to process the raw data, with reads discarded if the reads contained adapters or uncalled bases, had a mean Phred below 15, or lacked an exact constant-primer or identifier match. High-quality paired reads were merged with COPE v1.2.5, and unique nucleotide sequences were defined as clonotypes. MiTCR v1.1 was used to align the clonotypes against IMGT TRBV, TRBD and TRBJ reference segments. The analysis included only V-J combinations with a frequency above 0.0001, which together covered about 99% of the repertoires. The TCS score was defined as the ratio of F50 (clonal expansion) to E x V (chaos), calculated using BLOSUM62-based TCRdist between CDR3 peptides within each V-J. Welch's t-statistics and random forest reduced around 520 V-J features to fewer than 15, which were used in a naive Bayes classifier (R e1071). TCRdb trimmed public reads at Q25 via fastp, called clones via MiXCR and kept in-frame beta chains. Rows are combined by CDR3 protein, so each entry shows the most common genes and DNA. TCRdb, not the original authors, processed these V and J calls. For this sample the table gives 640,000 or so distinct CDR3 sequences, of which approximately 15% were detected only once. Of the sample, roughly 6.9% falls within the top ten clones.

Beyond this particular receptor, the publication reports: In validation, progression to ophthalmopathy was predicted by the model with 70.59% sensitivity and 72.22% specificity, a median of 6.5 months before onset. Most expanded thyroid clonotypes (frequency above 0.001) were also detected in blood, a finding suggesting that blood repertoires may reflect thyroid immune responses. A 13 V-J signature model separated ophthalmopathy from stable hyperthyroidism, with just over 85% sensitivity and 81.08% specificity in cross-validation and 80%/75% in testing. No statistical method was used to set the sample size in advance, and investigators knew the group allocation.

Moderately to severely active disease, a Clinical Activity Score of at least 3, a NOSPECS grade of at least 4, and a duration under 3 months were present in ophthalmopathy patients. Any patient with an uncontrolled infection, another autoimmune disease, pregnancy or lactation was excluded. Diagnoses were established on the basis of clinical symptoms, serum thyroxine and TRAb, thyroid ultrasound, and orbital computed tomography. PBMCs were separated from under 11 ml of fresh peripheral blood using Ficoll-Paque density gradient centrifugation. Total RNA was extracted with Trizol reagent, and quality was checked on an Agilent 2100 Bioanalyzer.

Sequenced sample: blood. The sequence came from a woman under 30 with Graves' ophthalmopathy. The sequence links TRBV7-8 to TRBJ1-1, with TRBD1 perhaps the D gene, on 6 matching bases. The DNA reads as follows: TGTGCCAGCAGCGCAGTGGGGGCGAACACTGAAGCTTTCTTT. It specifies CASSAVGANTEAFF.